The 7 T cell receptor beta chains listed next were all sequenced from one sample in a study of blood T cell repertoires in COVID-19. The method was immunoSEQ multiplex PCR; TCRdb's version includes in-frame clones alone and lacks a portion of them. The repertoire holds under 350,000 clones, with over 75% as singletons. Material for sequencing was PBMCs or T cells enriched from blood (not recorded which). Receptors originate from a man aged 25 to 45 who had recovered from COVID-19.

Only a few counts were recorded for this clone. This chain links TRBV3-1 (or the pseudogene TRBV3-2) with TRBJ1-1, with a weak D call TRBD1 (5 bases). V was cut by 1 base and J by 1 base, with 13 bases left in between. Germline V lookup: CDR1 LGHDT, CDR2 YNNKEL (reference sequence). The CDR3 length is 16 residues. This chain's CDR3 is CASSQGVGGWNTEAFF. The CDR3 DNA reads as TGTGCCAGCAGCCAAGGCGTTGGGGGGTGGAACACTGAAGCTTTCTTT.

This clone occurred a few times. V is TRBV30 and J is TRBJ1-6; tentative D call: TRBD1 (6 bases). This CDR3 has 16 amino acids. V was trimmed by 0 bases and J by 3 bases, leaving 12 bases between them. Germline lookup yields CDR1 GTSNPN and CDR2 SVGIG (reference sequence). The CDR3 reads CAWSVVGQIYNSPLHF. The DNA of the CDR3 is TGTGCCTGGAGTGTGGTTGGACAGATCTATAATTCACCCCTCCACTTT.

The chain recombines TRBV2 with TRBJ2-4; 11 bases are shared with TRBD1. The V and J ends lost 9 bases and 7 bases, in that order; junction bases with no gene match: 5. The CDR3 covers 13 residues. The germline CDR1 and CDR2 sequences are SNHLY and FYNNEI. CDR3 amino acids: CARTDRGRNIQYF. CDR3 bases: TGTGCCAGGACGGACAGGGGGCGTAACATTCAGTACTTC.

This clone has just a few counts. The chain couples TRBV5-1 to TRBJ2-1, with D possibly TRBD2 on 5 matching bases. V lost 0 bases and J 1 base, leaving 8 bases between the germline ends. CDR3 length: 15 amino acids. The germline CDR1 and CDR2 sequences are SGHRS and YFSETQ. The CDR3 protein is CASSLEGESYNEQFF. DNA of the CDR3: TGCGCCAGCAGCTTGGAGGGAGAATCCTACAATGAGCAGTTCTTC.

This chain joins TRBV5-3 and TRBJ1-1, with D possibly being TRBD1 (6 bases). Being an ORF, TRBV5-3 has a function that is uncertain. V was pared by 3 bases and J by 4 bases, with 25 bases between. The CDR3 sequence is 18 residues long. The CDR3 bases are TGTGCCAGAAGCTACTCTAAAACTACAGGGCGGTTATTCACTGAAGCTTTCTTT. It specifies CARSYSKTTGRLFTEAFF.

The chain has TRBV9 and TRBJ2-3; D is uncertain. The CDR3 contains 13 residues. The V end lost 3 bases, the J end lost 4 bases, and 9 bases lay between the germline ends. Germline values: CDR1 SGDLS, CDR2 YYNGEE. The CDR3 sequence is CASSESSADTQYF. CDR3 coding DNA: TGTGCCAGCAGCGAGTCTTCAGCAGATACGCAGTATTTT.

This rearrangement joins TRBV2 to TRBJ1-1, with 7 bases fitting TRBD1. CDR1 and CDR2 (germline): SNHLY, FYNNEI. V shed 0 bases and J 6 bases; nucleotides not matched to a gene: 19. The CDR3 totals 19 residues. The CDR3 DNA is TGTGCCAGCAGTGAAGCGCTTCAGCTCGCCACGCAGGGGGGTCCTGAAGCTTTCTTT. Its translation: CASSEALQLATQGGPEAFF.